The source of this TCR beta chain is a study of vaccination effects on CD4 cells after COVID-19. The wider study: Sampling occurred a median 72 days post second dose, range 14 to 241.

Germline V gene sequence: CDR1 SNHLY, CDR2 FYNNEI. This CDR3 is built from 14 residues. The V end lost 6 bases, the J end lost 5 bases, and 14 bases lay between the germline ends. Antigen-specific CD4+ T cells were expanded (with viral peptide pools) by the ViraFEST assay ahead of sequencing. It was after approximately 11 days of culture that CD4+ T cells were isolated. Every participant took two doses of the BNT162b2 or mRNA-1273 vaccine. In the vaccine recipients, nucleocapsid antibodies were negative and there was no prior SARS-CoV-2 infection. At days 3 and 7, half of the medium was exchanged for IL-2 medium. Method: immunoSEQ multiplex PCR; TCRdb's copy keeps in-frame clones and lacks some. Seen here are 67,000 or so clones, 81% observed once, and the top ten hold roughly 1.2%. With regard to this clone: Its antigen is unidentified.

V and J are TRBV2 and TRBJ1-5; weak D call: TRBD1 (5 bases). The clonotype originates from a human donor who received a COVID-19 vaccine. The material sequenced was CD4+ T cells from PBMCs cultured with HCoV-229E spike peptides, taken after COVID-19 vaccination. The CDR3 DNA reads as TGTGCCAGCAGGAAGACTGGGGCCGATCAGCCCCAGCATTTT. The encoded protein is CASRKTGADQPQHF.